The present T cell receptor beta chain was sequenced within a study of blood T cell repertoires in COVID-19 (dated by TCRdb to the early 2020s). The study in broad terms: Samples covering the acute and convalescent phases of COVID-19 were provided by collaborators in the United States, Italy and Spain. The prospective study material was composed of cDNA or gDNA derived from T cells, B-cell-depleted T cells, or PBMCs. Subjects who had been exposed to COVID-19, were actively infected with it, or had recovered from it provided the deeply sampled blood TCRbeta repertoires that made up the dataset. The repertoires were released in a freely available public database intended as a resource for research on the immune response to SARS-CoV-2. The samples were drawn from the first 160 participants of the ongoing ImmuneRACE study and from 1,254 subjects provided by 6 global collaborators. A de-identified subject ID, COVID-19 status, age in years and sex were almost always included in the sample metadata. Where available, HLA class I and class II types were taken from metadata supplied by the sample provider and were not determined by assay-based typing. Results the study describes overall, beyond this receptor: How much clinical and demographic metadata was included differed by source and by participant, and the metadata was provided uncurated.

Trimmed from V: 11 bases; trimmed from J: 2 bases; junction bases lacking a gene match: 13. CDR1 ENHRY and CDR2 SYGVKD are derived from the germline V gene. Including cysteine and phenylalanine, the CDR3 has 15 amino acids. Only the CDR3 region is kept as DNA, spanning 45 bases read in frame from base 1. Regarding this clone: Its recognized antigen is unknown. Base qualities are not at hand, and no much larger clone is one base apart.

The immunoSEQ Assay, a bias-controlled multiplex PCR, was used to amplify TCRbeta CDR3 regions from genomic DNA. In the original analysis: Nucleated cell counts per sample were estimated from amplification of reference gene primers within the assay. To quantify the absolute abundance of each unique TCRbeta CDR3 rearrangement, sequence reads were collapsed and filtered. For each sample, productive Simpson clonality was calculated by taking the square root of Simpson's diversity index across productive rearrangements. TCRdb limited this immuneACCESS table to in-frame rearrangements with V and J called. A share of clones is missing; checked studies link under half to unresolved V genes, and the rest is unexplained. The DNA was the basis for D and trimming; V, J and clone size are from that table. The sample table holds around 150,000 clones, of which around four fifths were seen once. More than 3% of the sample is taken by the ten largest.

Participants in the prospective study were aged roughly 18 to 100 years, lived in more than 20 United States geographic areas, and enrolled through a virtual design. To assign participants to cohorts, the prospective study relied on clinical history that participants themselves reported in a screening survey and a study questionnaire. Each participant in the prospective study had whole blood, serum and a nasopharyngeal or oropharyngeal swab collected by mobile phlebotomists. Participants in the prospective study had the option to provide additional blood draws and questionnaires over a roughly two-month period. Before DNA extraction, blood samples from the prospective study were shipped at room temperature or frozen.

Material: PBMCs or T cells enriched from blood (not recorded which). The TCR originated in a woman aged 50 to 65 with acute COVID-19. The chain is made from TRBV10-3 and TRBJ2-3, with 7 bases matching TRBD2. The bases are TGTGCCGTCCGGAGTGGAGGGAGGGCCACAGATACGCAGTATTTT. It is translated as CAVRSGGRATDTQYF.